This entry lists 14 T cell receptor beta chains sequenced from one sample in a study of cytomegalovirus exposure and HLA in healthy donors. Amplification used 60 Vbeta primers and 13 Jbeta primers. Data came from immunoSEQ multiplex PCR; TCRdb stores just in-frame clones and leaves some out. The table includes over 200,000 clones, around 76% detected once. Sequencing was carried out using PBMCs. These receptors all come from a woman between 40 and 55 years old in good health and CMV-seropositive.

This chain's CDR3 is CASSLGLRGNEQFF. CDR3 in DNA: TGTGCCAGCAGCTTAGGTTTACGGGGAAATGAGCAGTTCTTC. V is TRBV7-2 and J is TRBJ2-1; maybe TRBD2 (5 bases). Germline CDR1 is SGHTA and CDR2 is FQGNSA. CDR3 length: 14 residues. With 1 base removed from V and 7 bases from J, the gap between germline ends came to 11 bases.

V and J are TRBV30 and TRBJ1-2; 10 bases are shared with TRBD1. The CDR3 has 14 amino acids. CDR1 and CDR2 from the germline V gene are GTSNPN and SVGIG (reference sequence). The ends lost 1 base at V and 4 bases at J; junction bases unmatched: 3. The CDR3 spells CAWSGGQGFYGYTF. The CDR3 nucleotides read TGTGCCTGGAGTGGGGGACAGGGGTTCTATGGCTACACCTTC.

The chain uses TRBV11-2 and TRBJ2-2; weak D call: TRBD2 (6 bases). CDR3 length: 17 residues. The germline V gene has CDR1 SGHAT and CDR2 FQNNGV. V lost 2 bases and J lost 7, with 20 bases in between. For the CDR3, the DNA is TGTGCCAGCAGCTTACGACTCGGGGACGTCGGGGGCGGGGAGCTGTTTTTT. Translating it yields CASSLRLGDVGGGELFF.

The sample holds a few counts of this clone. The chain recombines TRBV5-6 with TRBJ2-2, with 9 positions matching TRBD1. CDR1 SGHDT and CDR2 YYEEEE come from the germline V gene. This CDR3 contains 17 residues. V lost 7 bases, J lost 6 bases, and 16 bases stayed unmatched. Here the CDR3 DNA reads TGTGCCAGCGGCCGAGGCCGGGACAGGGTGGATTCCGGGGAGCTGTTTTTT. Protein sequence: CASGRGRDRVDSGELFF.

J is TRBJ2-1 and V is TRBV25-1; 8 bases line up with TRBD2. In germline, CDR1 is MGHDK, CDR2 SYGVNS. The CDR3 sequence is 15 residues long. Trimming took 5 bases from V and 8 from J; bases not matched to a gene: 11. Here the CDR3 reads CASSQFGRGRDEQFF. The CDR3 region has the DNA TGTGCCAGCAGTCAGTTCGGGAGGGGTCGGGATGAGCAGTTCTTC.

The rearrangement links TRBV2 to TRBJ2-7; 9 positions agree with TRBD2. The ends lost 1 base at V and 7 bases at J; junction bases unmatched: 8. The CDR3 totals 15 residues. Germline V lookup: CDR1 SNHLY, CDR2 FYNNEI. CDR3 region: CASSEGSGRFWEQYF. CDR3 DNA: TGTGCCAGCAGTGAAGGAAGCGGGAGGTTTTGGGAGCAGTACTTC.

The chain employs TRBV9 and TRBJ1-1; TRBD1 is a possible D gene (5 bases). Germline assignment: CDR1 SGDLS and CDR2 YYNGEE. This CDR3 has 15 residues. Between the trimmed V and J ends, which lost 3 bases and 6 bases, there was a span of 18 bases. The CDR3 here is CASSGLNQGKSEAFF. The CDR3 coding sequence is TGTGCCAGCAGCGGGTTAAATCAGGGAAAATCTGAAGCTTTCTTT.

The chain employs TRBV11-2 and TRBJ2-1; TRBD2 matches at 13 bases. The CDR3 totals 16 residues. Germline values: CDR1 SGHAT, CDR2 FQNNGV. Losses at the gene ends were 5 bases for V and 2 bases for J; bases not matched to a gene: 3. The CDR3 region has the DNA TGTGCCAGCAGCCGGACTAGCGGGAGTACCTACAATGAGCAGTTCTTC. Translation: CASSRTSGSTYNEQFF.

V is TRBV30 and J is TRBJ1-6, with no clear D. The CDR3 loop spans 14 amino acids. The V end was cut by 5 bases, the J end by 14 bases, with 22 bases between. Germline V gene sequence: CDR1 GTSNPN, CDR2 SVGIG (reference sequence). In DNA form, the CDR3 reads TGTGCCTGGGCAACCAGGACGGGAGTGTTGGCCCTCCACTTT. Residues: CAWATRTGVLALHF.

The rearrangement uses TRBV2 and TRBJ1-2; possible D gene TRBD1, 5 bases. V was cut by 7 bases and J by 5 bases, with 20 bases left in between. Germline CDR1 reads SNHLY; CDR2 reads FYNNEI. This CDR3 contains 15 residues. CDR3 DNA sequence: TGTGCCAGCATCGAGAGGGTAGGGGCGGGATATGGCTACACCTTC. Translating gives CASIERVGAGYGYTF.

This clone has only a few counts. The rearrangement uses TRBV10-1 and TRBJ1-1, with 8 bases identical to TRBD1. From germline, CDR1 is WNHNN and CDR2 SYGVQD (reference sequence). The CDR3 totals 14 residues. Trimming cost V 4 bases and J 1 base; bases outside gene matches: 2. This CDR3 reads CASSGTGKNTEAFF. CDR3 coding DNA: TGCGCCAGCAGTGGGACAGGGAAGAACACTGAAGCTTTCTTT.

This chain uses TRBV5-6 with TRBJ2-6; tentative D call: TRBD1 (5 bases). The length of the CDR3 is 16 residues. The V end was cut by 2 bases, the J end by 4 bases, with 13 bases between. The germline gives CDR1 SGHDT, CDR2 YYEEEE. The DNA of the CDR3 is TGTGCCAGCAGCTTATCAGGGTTTGGCGGGGCCAACGTCCTGACTTTC. Its translation: CASSLSGFGGANVLTF.

This chain joins TRBV6-5 and TRBJ1-5; D is possibly TRBD1 (5 bases). The CDR3 has 14 residues. Germline V gives CDR1 MNHEY, CDR2 SVGAGI. V lost 4 bases and J 7 bases, leaving 14 bases between the germline ends. The CDR3 region has the DNA TGTGCCAGCAGTTCCCGGAGGGGTGGGCAGCCCCAGCATTTT. It translates to CASSSRRGGQPQHF.

The chain joins TRBV19 to TRBJ2-7; 8 nucleotides agree with TRBD1. Per the germline V gene, CDR1 is LNHDA and CDR2 is SQIVND (reference sequence). The V segment lost 6 bases and the J segment 2 bases; nucleotides outside the gene matches: 3. This CDR3 is 13 amino acids long. The chain's CDR3 is CASRETGAYEQYF. DNA of the CDR3: TGTGCCAGTAGGGAGACAGGGGCCTACGAGCAGTACTTC.